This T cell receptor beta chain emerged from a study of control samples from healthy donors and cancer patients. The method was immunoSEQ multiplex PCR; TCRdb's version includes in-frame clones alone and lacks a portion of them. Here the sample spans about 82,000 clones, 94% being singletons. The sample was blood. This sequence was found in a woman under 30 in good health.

CDR3 protein: CASSVDRNEQFF. The CDR3 nucleotides are TGTGCCAGCAGCGTGGACCGCAATGAGCAGTTCTTC. The chain is built from TRBV9 and TRBJ2-1; D remains unclear. This CDR3 region has 12 residues. Trimming removed 2 bases at V and 6 bases at J, with 6 bases between. Germline CDR1 reads SGDLS; CDR2 reads YYNGEE.